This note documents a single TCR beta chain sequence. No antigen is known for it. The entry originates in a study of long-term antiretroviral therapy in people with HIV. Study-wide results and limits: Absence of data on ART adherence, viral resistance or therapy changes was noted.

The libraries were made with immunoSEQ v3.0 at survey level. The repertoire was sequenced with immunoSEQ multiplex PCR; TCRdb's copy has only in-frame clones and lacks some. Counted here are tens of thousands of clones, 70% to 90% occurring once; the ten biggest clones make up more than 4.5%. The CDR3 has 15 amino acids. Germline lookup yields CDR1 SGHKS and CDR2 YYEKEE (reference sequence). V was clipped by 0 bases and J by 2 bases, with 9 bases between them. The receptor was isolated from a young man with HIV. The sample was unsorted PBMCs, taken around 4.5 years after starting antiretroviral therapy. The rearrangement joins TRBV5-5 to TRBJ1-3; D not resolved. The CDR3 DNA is TGTGCCAGCAGCTTGGCTCTAACGGCTGGAAACACCATATATTTT. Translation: CASSLALTAGNTIYF.